Listed here are 32 T cell receptor beta chains from one sample, sequenced in a study of response to subunit inactivated influenza vaccine (dated by TCRdb to the late 2010s). The library was built by means of RT-PCR. The sample was run on an Illumina HiSeq 2500. The public reads were reanalyzed by TCRdb: fastp trimming at Q25, MiXCR alignment, in-frame beta chains only. CDR3 protein duplicates are merged, each entry listing the most common genes and DNA. A total of around 710,000 distinct CDR3 sequences appear in this sample, about 14% of them only once. Around 6.5% of the sample is held by the ten biggest clonotypes. The sample here was PBMCs from blood, taken 14 to 15 days before vaccination. The receptors were gathered from a man in his forties or fifties who received an inactivated influenza vaccine. Donor details come from another sample of the same person, matched by shared clones.

This clonotype occurred a few times. The chain is built from TRBV18 and TRBJ1-5; perhaps TRBD1 as D (5 bases). V was cut by 4 bases and J by 5 bases, with 12 bases left in between. CDR3 length: 14 residues. Looked up from germline, CDR1 is KGHSH and CDR2 is LQKENI. CDR3 sequence (DNA): TGTGCCAGCTCACTTCAGGGAATCGATCAGCCCCAGCATTTT. Amino acids: CASSLQGIDQPQHF.

The gene calls are TRBV20-1 and TRBJ2-5; D unclear. The germline V and J ends were trimmed by 1 base and 2 bases, with 11 bases remaining between them. Germline V gene lookup returns CDR1 DFQATT and CDR2 SNEGSKA (reference sequence). The CDR3 has 14 residues. Written as DNA, the CDR3 is TGCAGTGCTAGAGTCAAGGGAAATCAAGAGACCCAGTACTTC. It codes for CSARVKGNQETQYF.

This clonotype was picked up many times. V and J are TRBV18 and TRBJ2-7, with no clear D. The CDR3 sequence is 15 residues long. The germline gives CDR1 KGHSH, CDR2 LQKENI. Trimming removed 0 bases at V and 2 bases at J, with 11 bases between. CDR3 loop: CASSPPVGIAYEQYF. CDR3 DNA: TGTGCCAGCTCACCACCGGTAGGGATCGCCTACGAGCAGTACTTC. The full variable domain, completed using reference TRBV18 and TRBJ2-7, is NAGVMQNPRHLVRRRGQEARLRCSPMKGHSHVYWYRQLPEEGLKFMVYLQKENIIDESGMPKERFSAEFPKEGPSILRIQQVVRGDSAAYFCASSPPVGIAYEQYFGPGTRLTVT.

This clonotype was seen at least ten times. CDR3 region: CASSSREPDTQYF. The CDR3 DNA reads as TGCGCCAGCAGCAGCCGGGAACCAGATACGCAGTATTTT. The gene calls are TRBV5-1 and TRBJ2-3; a weak D match, TRBD2 (5 bases). The germline V gene encodes CDR1 SGHRS and CDR2 YFSETQ. The CDR3 totals 13 residues. V shed 4 bases and J shed 4 bases, with 10 bases lying between them.

The table lists this clonotype with a count of one. The V call is TRBV11-2, the J call TRBJ2-3, with TRBD2 identical over 8 bases. The CDR3 consists of 17 residues. The germline V gene encodes CDR1 SGHAT and CDR2 FQNNGV. The V segment lost 5 bases and the J segment 1 base; nucleotides outside the gene matches: 11. DNA of the CDR3: TGTGCCAGCAGCCTAGGTCCCAGCGGGAGTGGCACAGATACGCAGTATTTT. It is translated as CASSLGPSGSGTDTQYF.

This chain uses TRBV6-5 with TRBJ2-3; 8 bases agree with TRBD2. The V gene's germline CDR1 is MNHEY and CDR2 SVGAGI. The V and J ends lost 4 bases and 2 bases, in that order; junction bases with no gene match: 11. The CDR3 runs to 17 residues. The CDR3, as DNA: TGTGCCAGCAGTTCCTACCCCCCGGGGGGGCACACAGATACGCAGTATTTT. Protein product: CASSSYPPGGHTDTQYF.

V usage is TRBV7-2 and J usage is TRBJ1-5, with D tentatively TRBD1 (6 bases). From germline, CDR1 is SGHTA and CDR2 FQGNSA. V dropped 2 bases and J dropped 2 bases, with 10 bases sitting between them. The CDR3 consists of 15 residues. CDR3 coding DNA: TGTGCCAGCAGCTTATGGGGGGCAGGCAATCAGCCCCAGCATTTT. This gives the protein CASSLWGAGNQPQHF.

In this sample, this clonotype turned up a few times. V usage is TRBV28 and J usage is TRBJ2-7; possibly TRBD1 for D (7 bases). The germline gives CDR1 MDHEN, CDR2 SYDVKM. Trimming cost V 6 bases and J 6 bases, with 15 bases left between them. The CDR3 covers 13 residues. This CDR3 reads CASRQGRTGEQYF. CDR3 nucleotide sequence: TGTGCCAGCAGACAGGGGAGGACGGGCGAGCAGTACTTC.

This clonotype was seen a few times. The rearrangement links TRBV19 to TRBJ2-1, with D tentatively TRBD2 (6 bases). V shed 2 bases and J shed 7 bases, with 15 bases lying between them. CDR3 length: 15 amino acids. Germline V gives CDR1 LNHDA, CDR2 SQIVND (reference sequence). CDR3 loop: CASSINGRLFNEQFF. In nucleotides, the CDR3 is TGTGCCAGTAGTATAAACGGGAGACTTTTTAATGAGCAGTTCTTC.

The chain carries TRBV11-2 and TRBJ2-7, with TRBD1 as a possible D gene (6 bases). The CDR3 extends over 15 amino acids. V dropped 0 bases and J dropped 2 bases, with 11 bases sitting between them. The germline gives CDR1 SGHAT, CDR2 FQNNGV. Here the CDR3 DNA reads TGTGCCAGCAGCTTAGACCTCGGACAGCCCTACGAGCAGTACTTC. Translating it yields CASSLDLGQPYEQYF.

The chain uses TRBV12-3 or TRBV12-4 and TRBJ1-1; 9 bases map to TRBD1. This CDR3 spans 15 amino acids. The V gene end was trimmed by 5 bases and the J gene end by 6 bases; junction bases not matched to a gene: 10. CDR3 protein: CASSGGYRGQSEAFF. CDR3 bases: TGTGCCAGCAGTGGGGGGTACAGGGGGCAATCTGAAGCTTTCTTT.

This clonotype was recorded a few times. This chain uses TRBV29-1 with TRBJ2-7; 9 positions match TRBD1. CDR3 size: 13 residues. CDR1 SQVTM and CDR2 ANQGSEA come from the germline V gene. Trimming at V came to 7 bases and at J to 3 bases, leaving 7 bases not matched to a gene. The CDR3 DNA is TGCAGCGGAGGACAGGGGATCGACTACGAGCAGTACTTC. Protein product: CSGGQGIDYEQYF.

The chain carries TRBV20-1 and TRBJ2-5; D is uncertain. Germline V gene data show CDR1 as DFQATT and CDR2 as SNEGSKA (reference sequence). CDR3 length: 14 residues. V lost 2 bases, J lost 4 bases, and 14 bases lay in between. As DNA, the CDR3 is TGCAGTGCTAGATCCGGGCCCTGGGGAGAGACCCAGTACTTC. Amino acids: CSARSGPWGETQYF.

This clonotype was seen at least ten times. V usage is TRBV5-1 and J usage is TRBJ2-1; D is perhaps TRBD1 (5 bases). The CDR3 sequence is 15 residues long. V was trimmed by 0 bases and J by 3 bases, leaving 10 bases between them. Germline V lookup: CDR1 SGHRS, CDR2 YFSETQ. The CDR3 is CASSLVQAFYNEQFF. Written as DNA, the CDR3 is TGCGCCAGCAGCTTGGTACAGGCTTTCTACAATGAGCAGTTCTTC. Looking up the rest from reference TRBV5-1 and TRBJ2-1 gives the full variable domain: KAGVTQTPRYLIKTRGQQVTLSCSPISGHRSVSWYQQTPGQGLQFLFEYFSETQRNKGNFPGRFSGRQFSNSRSEMNVSTLELGDSALYLCASSLVQAFYNEQFFGPGTRLTVL.

The CDR3 sequence is CAISESFGKTGELFF. DNA of the CDR3: TGTGCCATCAGTGAGTCTTTCGGGAAAACCGGGGAGCTGTTTTTT. This rearrangement joins TRBV10-3 to TRBJ2-2; TRBD2 is a possible D gene (5 bases). V dropped 0 bases and J dropped 5 bases, with 10 bases sitting between them. The germline gives CDR1 ENHRY, CDR2 SYGVKD. CDR3 length equals 15 residues.

This clonotype was recorded many times. The chain couples TRBV2 to TRBJ2-7; 10 bases are shared with TRBD1. CDR3 length equals 15 residues. Losses at the gene ends were 6 bases for V and 2 bases for J; bases not matched to a gene: 7. Germline V CDR1 and CDR2: SNHLY, FYNNEI. In DNA form, the CDR3 reads TGTGCCAGCAGATCTCCGGGACAGGGGACCTACGAGCAGTACTTC. It translates to CASRSPGQGTYEQYF.

This clonotype was detected a few times. V and J are TRBV6-5 and TRBJ1-5; D gene ambiguous. The V end was cut by 0 bases, the J end by 0 bases, with 6 bases between. This CDR3 contains 15 residues. Germline CDR1 MNHEY, CDR2 SVGAGI. Here the CDR3 DNA reads TGTGCCAGCAGTTACTCGGTCTATAGCAATCAGCCCCAGCATTTT. It specifies CASSYSVYSNQPQHF.

The chain combines TRBV24-1 with TRBJ2-5; a possible D gene is TRBD1 (6 bases). The CDR3 loop spans 15 amino acids. Trimming pared 1 base from V and 3 bases from J, leaving 11 bases between. The germline V gene encodes CDR1 KGHDR and CDR2 SFDVKD. The CDR3 loop reads CATSDFGSGEETQYF. The CDR3, as DNA: TGTGCCACCAGTGATTTCGGGTCAGGGGAAGAGACCCAGTACTTC.

This clonotype was seen a single time. The V and J genes are TRBV18 and TRBJ1-1; the D is unclear. The CDR3 sequence is 14 residues long. Germline CDR1 and CDR2: KGHSH and LQKENI. V lost 6 bases and J lost 0, with 11 bases in between. In nucleotides, the CDR3 is TGTGCCAGCTCCCCCGCTGACATGAACACTGAAGCTTTCTTT. This sequence encodes CASSPADMNTEAFF. Supplemented by reference TRBV18 and TRBJ1-1, the full variable domain reads NAGVMQNPRHLVRRRGQEARLRCSPMKGHSHVYWYRQLPEEGLKFMVYLQKENIIDESGMPKERFSAEFPKEGPSILRIQQVVRGDSAAYFCASSPADMNTEAFFGQGTRLTVV.

The chain couples TRBV20-1 to TRBJ2-7; a possible D gene is TRBD2 (10 bases). The V end lost 3 bases, the J end lost 3 bases, and 24 bases lay between the germline ends. Germline V gene sequence: CDR1 DFQATT, CDR2 SNEGSKA (reference sequence). There are 17 residues in the CDR3. This CDR3 reads CSASGQGLLAGNYEQYF. CDR3 DNA: TGCAGTGCTAGCGGACAGGGGCTACTAGCGGGGAACTACGAGCAGTACTTC.

This clonotype showed up just a few times. The V and J genes are TRBV2 and TRBJ1-5; no clear D gene. This CDR3 spans 14 amino acids. Trimming removed 4 bases from V and 2 bases from J, with 9 bases in between. Per germline, CDR1 SNHLY and CDR2 FYNNEI. CDR3 in DNA: TGTGCCAGCAGTGTTCGTGGCGGCAATCAGCCCCAGCATTTT. It is translated as CASSVRGGNQPQHF.

This clonotype came up a few times. The rearrangement links TRBV28 to TRBJ1-5; TRBD1 is a possible D gene (5 bases). V was trimmed by 3 bases and J by 0 bases, leaving 12 bases between them. Germline V gene data show CDR1 as MDHEN and CDR2 as SYDVKM. This CDR3 is 16 amino acids long. The CDR3 region is CASSFAEQDSNQPQHF. DNA of the CDR3: TGTGCCAGCAGTTTTGCAGAACAGGATAGCAATCAGCCCCAGCATTTT.

This chain joins TRBV11-2 and TRBJ2-1; a weak D match, TRBD2 (6 bases). CDR3 length equals 15 residues. V shed 5 bases and J shed 2 bases, with 13 bases lying between them. CDR1 is SGHAT, CDR2 FQNNGV, per germline. CDR3 in DNA: TGTGCCAGCAGCCAGAGGTGGGGGGCCTACAATGAGCAGTTCTTC. It codes for CASSQRWGAYNEQFF. The whole variable domain, remainder taken from reference TRBV11-2 and TRBJ2-1, is EAGVAQSPRYKIIEKRQSVAFWCNPISGHATLYWYQQILGQGPKLLIQFQNNGVVDDSQLPKDRFSAERLKGVDSTLKIQPAKLEDSAVYLCASSQRWGAYNEQFFGPGTRLTVL.

The chain has TRBV9 and TRBJ2-5, with 7 bases matching TRBD2. V gave up 0 bases and J gave up 4 bases; unmatched junction bases: 3. CDR1 is SGDLS, CDR2 YYNGEE, per germline. The CDR3 runs 14 residues. The CDR3 sequence is CASSVGLASETQYF. In nucleotides, the CDR3 is TGTGCCAGCAGCGTAGGACTAGCATCAGAGACCCAGTACTTC.

The table lists this clonotype with a few counts. The rearrangement joins TRBV9 to TRBJ1-5; D gene uncertain. The CDR3 spans 15 residues. The V gene's germline CDR1 is SGDLS and CDR2 YYNGEE. V lost 0 bases to trimming and J lost 1 base, with 8 bases between them. DNA for the CDR3: TGTGCCAGCAGCGTAGAAGGGTTGAGCAATCAGCCCCAGCATTTT. Translation gives CASSVEGLSNQPQHF. The complete variable domain, with remaining parts taken from reference TRBV9 and TRBJ1-5, reads DSGVTQTPKHLITATGQRVTLRCSPRSGDLSVYWYQQSLDQGLQFLIQYYNGEERAKGNILERFSAQQFPDLHSELNLSSLELGDSALYFCASSVEGLSNQPQHFGDGTRLSIL.

This clonotype came up a few times. The rearrangement links TRBV7-9 to TRBJ2-1, with TRBD2 identical over 10 bases. CDR1 is SEHNR and CDR2 is FQNEAQ in the germline V gene (reference sequence). Unmatched junction bases numbered 7, after V lost 10 bases and J lost 7 bases. CDR3 size: 13 residues. The CDR3 here is CAIQAGGPNEQFF. The CDR3 bases are TGTGCCATCCAAGCGGGAGGGCCGAATGAGCAGTTCTTC.

In this sample, this clonotype turned up many times. The rearrangement uses TRBV28 and TRBJ1-2; a weak D match, TRBD1 (6 bases). The CDR3 has 12 amino acids. Trimming pared 5 bases from V and 3 bases from J, leaving 7 bases between. Germline values: CDR1 MDHEN, CDR2 SYDVKM. The CDR3 DNA is TGTGCCAGCAGTCGGACAGACTATGGCTACACCTTC. The encoded protein is CASSRTDYGYTF.

This clonotype was counted a few times. The V and J genes are TRBV24-1 and TRBJ2-7, with D perhaps being TRBD1 or TRBD2 (5 bases each). CDR1 and CDR2 from the germline V gene are KGHDR and SFDVKD. Trimming shortened V by 4 bases and J by 4 bases, and 16 bases separated the two germline ends. The CDR3 length is 15 residues. The CDR3 coding sequence is TGTGCCACCAGTGACCTTCGGGACCGGGCGTACGAGCAGTACTTC. This sequence encodes CATSDLRDRAYEQYF.

This clonotype appeared many times. The V and J genes are TRBV6-1 and TRBJ2-1; maybe TRBD1 (6 bases). The V gene lost 5 bases and the J gene lost 13 bases, with 27 bases spanning the gap. The germline V gene encodes CDR1 MNHNS and CDR2 SASEGT. CDR3 length: 16 amino acids. CDR3 amino acids: CASSTRRRGQPFDQFF. The CDR3 bases are TGTGCCAGCAGTACCCGGCGCAGGGGTCAACCCTTTGACCAGTTCTTC.

This chain links TRBV19 with TRBJ2-1; D possibly matches TRBD1 or TRBD2 (5 bases each). V lost 1 base and J 8 bases, leaving 12 bases between the germline ends. The germline gives CDR1 LNHDA, CDR2 SQIVND (reference sequence). CDR3 length: 14 amino acids. The CDR3 DNA is TGTGCCAGTAGTATAGCGGGGACCGCCCATGAGCAGTTCTTC. This sequence encodes CASSIAGTAHEQFF.

This clonotype was picked up many times. The chain employs TRBV5-6 and TRBJ2-1; weak D call: TRBD1 (6 bases). V was clipped by 2 bases and J by 4 bases, with 10 bases between them. The CDR3 covers 14 residues. From germline, CDR1 is SGHDT and CDR2 YYEEEE. CDR3 loop: CASSLGRGYNEQFF. The CDR3 nucleotides are TGTGCCAGCAGCTTAGGCAGGGGTTACAATGAGCAGTTCTTC.

This clonotype was found a few times. V usage is TRBV24-1 and J usage is TRBJ2-1, with TRBD2 matching 10 bases. After removal of 4 bases from V and 2 bases from J, the junction contained 7 bases not matched to a gene. Germline CDR1 KGHDR, CDR2 SFDVKD. This CDR3 has 17 amino acids. The DNA of the CDR3 is TGTGCCACCAGTGACCCTCTAGCGGGGGACGCCTACAATGAGCAGTTCTTC. This encodes CATSDPLAGDAYNEQFF.